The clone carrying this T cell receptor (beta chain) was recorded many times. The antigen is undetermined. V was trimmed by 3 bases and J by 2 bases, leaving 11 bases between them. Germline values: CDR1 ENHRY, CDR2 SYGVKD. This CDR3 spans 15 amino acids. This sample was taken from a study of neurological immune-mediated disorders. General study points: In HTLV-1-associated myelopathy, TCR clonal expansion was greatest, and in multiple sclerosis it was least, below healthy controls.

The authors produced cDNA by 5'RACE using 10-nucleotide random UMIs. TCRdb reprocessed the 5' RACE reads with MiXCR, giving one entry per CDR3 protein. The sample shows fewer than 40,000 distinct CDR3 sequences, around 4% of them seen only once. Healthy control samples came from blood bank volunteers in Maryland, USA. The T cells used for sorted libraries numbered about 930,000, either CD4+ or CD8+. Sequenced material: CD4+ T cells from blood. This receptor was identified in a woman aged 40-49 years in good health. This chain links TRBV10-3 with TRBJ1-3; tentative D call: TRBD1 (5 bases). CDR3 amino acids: CAISDRDRTGNTIYF. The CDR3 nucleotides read TGTGCCATCAGTGACAGGGATCGGACTGGAAACACCATATATTTT.